This T cell receptor (beta chain) comes out of a study of CD4 T cells in relation to SARS-CoV-2 and coronaviruses. Only in-frame clones appear in the TCRdb table, and some are missing; sequencing was by immunoSEQ multiplex PCR. In the table there are 25,000 to 35,000 clones, about 80% of which are singletons. V was clipped by 0 bases and J by 3 bases; unmatched bases: 5. Germline V gives CDR1 SGHTS, CDR2 YDEGEE. The CDR3 is 15 residues long. CD4+ T cells from unexposed donors were obtained before the COVID-19 pandemic (2011-2018). Isolation of CD4+ T cells took place after roughly nine days in culture. Fresh IL-2 medium replaced half the medium on days 3 and 7. On this clone: The antigen is not known.

The source is a human donor in good health. The chain recombines TRBV5-8 with TRBJ1-2; 7 bases map to TRBD1. The sample consisted of CD4+ T cells from PBMCs, cultured in vitro. Here the CDR3 DNA reads TGTGCCAGCAGCTTGGGACAGGGTAACGACTATGGCTACACCTTC. Amino acids: CASSLGQGNDYGYTF.